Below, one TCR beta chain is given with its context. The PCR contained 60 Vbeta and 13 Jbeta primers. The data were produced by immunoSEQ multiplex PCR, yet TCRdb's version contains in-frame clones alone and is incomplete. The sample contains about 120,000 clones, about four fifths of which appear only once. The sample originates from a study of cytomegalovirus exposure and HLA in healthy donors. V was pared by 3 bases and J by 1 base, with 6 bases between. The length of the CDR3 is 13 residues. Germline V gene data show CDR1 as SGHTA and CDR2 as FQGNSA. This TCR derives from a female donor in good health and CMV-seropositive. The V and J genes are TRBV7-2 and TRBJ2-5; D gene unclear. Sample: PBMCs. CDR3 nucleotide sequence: TGTGCCAGCAGCTTTTTGAGCCAAGAGACCCAGTACTTC. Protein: CASSFLSQETQYF.